This note documents a single T cell receptor beta chain sequence. Antigen: not known. A read error may account for a junction end that differs from germline. Library construction for TCR beta used iRepertoire HTBI primers and Arm-PCR of CDR3 regions. TCRdb itself ran the multiplex PCR reads through MiXCR, one entry per CDR3 protein. Of 400,000 to 600,000 distinct CDR3 sequences listed, 20% to 25% are singletons. These data are taken from a study of regulatory T cells in long-lasting Graves disease. At the level of the study: Persistent cases were those of Graves' disease that involved over 5 years of antithyroid drugs with positive TSH receptor antibodies. Study outcomes and limitations: Persistent cases favored TRBV28, TRBJ1-2 and TRBJ2-5.

CDR1 and CDR2 (germline): LNHDA, SQIVND (reference sequence). The CDR3 runs 11 residues. Time point: persistent/refractory GD, antithyroid drugs over 5 years with positive TRAb. Extracted RNA from PBMCs served as the source of the TCR library. The TCR originated in a female donor with Graves disease. Sequenced here: peripheral blood mononuclear cells (PBMCs), sampled when the disease was refractory, from a patient treated with antithyroid drugs. The chain links TRBV19 to TRBJ1-1; D is unresolved. CDR3 in DNA: TGTGCCAGTAGTAAGAAGGAGGTGGCTTCCTTT. Protein product: CASSKKEVASF. The variable domain in full, with the rest retrieved from reference TRBV19 and TRBJ1-1, is DGGITQSPKYLFRKEGQNVTLSCEQNLNHDAMYWYRQDPGQGLRLIYYSQIVNDFQKGDIAEGYSVSREKKESFPLTVTSAQKNPTAFYLCASSKKEVASFGQGTRLTVV.